This paragraph covers one T cell receptor (beta chain) sequence. Clones were read by immunoSEQ multiplex PCR, and TCRdb kept only the in-frame ones, dropping some. The sample shows more than 200,000 clones, around 80% of them seen only once. Germline assignment: CDR1 SGHRS and CDR2 YFSETQ. The CDR3 is made up of 15 amino acids. Trimming took 4 bases from V and 4 from J; bases not matched to a gene: 9. This entry is derived from a study of blood T cell repertoires in COVID-19. The receptor's source is a woman between 50 and 59 years old with acute or convalescent COVID-19. V usage is TRBV5-1 and J usage is TRBJ2-7; TRBD1 matches at 9 bases. The sample taken for sequencing was peripheral blood. DNA of the CDR3: TGCGCCAGCAGCATCGGGGGACAGGGAGTGTACGAGCAGTACTTC. Protein product: CASSIGGQGVYEQYF.